Listed below are T cell receptor beta chains from one sample, sequenced in a study of T-cell memory formation after mild COVID-19. TCRdb re-derived calls from the 5' RACE reads in MiXCR, one entry per CDR3 protein. The sample carries approximately 100,000 distinct CDR3 sequences, 11% recorded once. What was sequenced was PBMCs or a T cell subset sorted from them (not recorded which). The receptors here all came from a man aged 18 to 30 who had mild COVID-19 (a few samples of this study predate the infection). Cell type and time point are not known. The CDR3 runs from the conserved cysteine through the conserved F or W. A D gene is named only where the DNA matches it firmly. Only some rows state a clone size, as once, few, many or a class for expanded clones.

V: TRBV12-3/TRBV12-4; J: TRBJ1-5; size: .; D: .; CDR3: CASSFKSGGRRNQPQHF; DNA: TGTGCCAGCAGTTTTAAATCTGGTGGCAGGCGCAATCAGCCCCAGCATTTT
V: TRBV5-6; J: TRBJ2-3; size: many; D: .; CDR3: CASSFGGTDTQYF; DNA: TGTGCCAGCAGCTTTGGGGGAACAGATACGCAGTATTTT
V: TRBV12-5; J: TRBJ1-2; size: few; D: .; CDR3: CASGLVGVSGPTYGYTF; DNA: TGTGCTAGTGGTTTGGTAGGGGTTAGCGGGCCAACTTATGGCTACACCTTC
V: TRBV6-5; J: TRBJ2-7; size: many; D: .; CDR3: CASSYSFTNEQYF; DNA: TGTGCCAGCAGTTACTCGTTCACGAACGAGCAGTACTTC
V: TRBV12-3/TRBV12-4; J: TRBJ2-2; size: few; D: TRBD2; CDR3: CASSFGLAGGPTGELFF; DNA: TGTGCCAGCAGTTTCGGCCTAGCGGGGGGGCCCACCGGGGAGCTGTTTTTT
V: TRBV5-5; J: TRBJ2-1; size: few; D: .; CDR3: CASSLETPPYDEQFF; DNA: TGTGCCAGCAGCTTGGAGACCCCTCCTTACGATGAGCAGTTCTTC
V: TRBV7-8; J: TRBJ2-5; size: .; D: .; CDR3: CASSLLVGPETQYF; DNA: TGTGCCAGCAGCTTACTGGTGGGGCCAGAGACCCAGTACTTC
V: TRBV7-9; J: TRBJ2-1; size: many; D: .; CDR3: CASSLVGAYNEQFF; DNA: TGTGCCAGCAGCTTAGTGGGGGCCTACAATGAGCAGTTCTTC
V: TRBV5-6; J: TRBJ2-5; size: few; D: .; CDR3: CASSSRVYETQYF; DNA: TGTGCCAGCAGCTCCAGGGTCTATGAGACCCAGTACTTC
V: TRBV20-1; J: TRBJ1-1; size: few; D: .; CDR3: CSARGTGNTEAFF; DNA: TGCAGTGCCCGCGGGACGGGGAACACTGAAGCTTTCTTT
V: TRBV5-1; J: TRBJ1-5; size: .; D: .; CDR3: CASSLTAGVGQPQHF; DNA: TGCGCCAGCAGCTTGACGGCAGGGGTGGGGCAGCCCCAGCATTTT
V: TRBV7-2; J: TRBJ2-3; size: .; D: .; CDR3: CASSLSPLGTDTQYF; DNA: TGTGCCAGCAGCTTATCCCCCCTAGGGACAGATACGCAGTATTTT
V: TRBV5-1; J: TRBJ2-1; size: few; D: .; CDR3: CASSFRDPTSNEQFF; DNA: TGCGCCAGCAGCTTCCGGGACCCCACTTCCAATGAGCAGTTCTTC
V: TRBV10-3; J: TRBJ2-3; size: .; D: .; CDR3: CAIEDQFNQDTQYF; DNA: TGTGCCATCGAGGACCAGTTCAATCAGGATACGCAGTATTTT
V: TRBV12-3/TRBV12-4; J: TRBJ2-3; size: few; D: TRBD2; CDR3: CASSWRIAGGQDTQYF; DNA: TGTGCCAGCAGTTGGCGGATAGCGGGGGGGCAAGATACGCAGTATTTT
V: TRBV5-1; J: TRBJ2-3; size: .; D: .; CDR3: CASSSITGPSTDTQYF; DNA: TGCGCCAGCAGCTCCATCACTGGGCCTAGCACAGATACGCAGTATTTT
V: TRBV7-9; J: TRBJ1-2; size: .; D: .; CDR3: CASSLVTANYGYTF; DNA: TGTGCCAGCAGCTTAGTAACAGCAAACTATGGCTACACCTTC
V: TRBV7-8; J: TRBJ2-1; size: .; D: TRBD2; CDR3: CASSLASGGAWLNEQFF; DNA: TGTGCCAGCAGCTTAGCTAGCGGGGGGGCCTGGTTGAATGAGCAGTTCTTC
V: TRBV19; J: TRBJ2-4; size: .; D: .; CDR3: CASSDRTINIQYF; DNA: TGTGCCAGTAGTGACCGGACCATTAACATTCAGTACTTC
V: TRBV4-1; J: TRBJ2-3; size: .; D: TRBD2; CDR3: CASSPWLVAGTDTQYF; DNA: TGCGCCAGCAGCCCCTGGTTGGTAGCGGGAACAGATACGCAGTATTTT
V: TRBV10-3; J: TRBJ1-3; size: .; D: .; CDR3: CAIGPAGSAGNTIYF; DNA: TGTGCCATCGGGCCAGCAGGGTCGGCCGGAAACACCATATATTTT
V: TRBV29-1; J: TRBJ2-1; size: .; D: TRBD1; CDR3: CSARQGYNEQFF; DNA: TGCAGCGCAAGACAGGGGTACAATGAGCAGTTCTTC
V: TRBV21-1; J: TRBJ2-5; size: few; D: .; CDR3: CASSKSPVVAETQYF; DNA: TGTGCCAGCAGCAAATCCCCCGTGGTAGCGGAGACCCAGTACTTC
V: TRBV7-8; J: TRBJ2-1; size: .; D: .; CDR3: CASSLPRDGLSYNEQFF; DNA: TGTGCCAGCAGCTTACCCCGGGACGGACTCTCCTACAATGAGCAGTTCTTC
V: TRBV25-1; J: TRBJ2-3; size: few; D: TRBD2; CDR3: CASSRTSGGSDTQYF; DNA: TGTGCCAGCAGCAGGACTAGCGGGGGGTCAGATACGCAGTATTTT
V: TRBV7-9; J: TRBJ1-5; size: many; D: .; CDR3: CASSDTEGYQPQHF; DNA: TGTGCCAGCAGCGATACGGAGGGTTATCAGCCCCAGCATTTT
V: TRBV6-5; J: TRBJ1-1; size: .; D: .; CDR3: CASRGGFGTEAFF; DNA: TGTGCCAGCAGGGGGGGGTTCGGGACTGAAGCTTTCTTT
V: TRBV4-2; J: TRBJ2-3; size: .; D: TRBD2; CDR3: CASSQVAGGTDTQYF; DNA: TGTGCCAGCAGCCAGGTAGCGGGGGGCACAGATACGCAGTATTTT
V: TRBV2; J: TRBJ2-2; size: few; D: .; CDR3: CASRPFSPGELFF; DNA: TGTGCCAGCAGACCTTTTTCACCCGGGGAGCTGTTTTTT
V: TRBV5-1; J: TRBJ2-1; size: .; D: TRBD2; CDR3: CASSWGGEGNEQFF; DNA: TGCGCCAGCAGCTGGGGCGGGGAGGGCAATGAGCAGTTCTTC
V: TRBV20-1; J: TRBJ1-1; size: few; D: .; CDR3: CSASSGRNRGEAFF; DNA: TGCAGTGCTAGCTCGGGACGGAACCGCGGTGAAGCTTTCTTT
V: TRBV12-3/TRBV12-4; J: TRBJ1-1; size: few; D: .; CDR3: CASSPSEAFF; DNA: TGTGCCAGCAGTCCTTCTGAAGCTTTCTTT